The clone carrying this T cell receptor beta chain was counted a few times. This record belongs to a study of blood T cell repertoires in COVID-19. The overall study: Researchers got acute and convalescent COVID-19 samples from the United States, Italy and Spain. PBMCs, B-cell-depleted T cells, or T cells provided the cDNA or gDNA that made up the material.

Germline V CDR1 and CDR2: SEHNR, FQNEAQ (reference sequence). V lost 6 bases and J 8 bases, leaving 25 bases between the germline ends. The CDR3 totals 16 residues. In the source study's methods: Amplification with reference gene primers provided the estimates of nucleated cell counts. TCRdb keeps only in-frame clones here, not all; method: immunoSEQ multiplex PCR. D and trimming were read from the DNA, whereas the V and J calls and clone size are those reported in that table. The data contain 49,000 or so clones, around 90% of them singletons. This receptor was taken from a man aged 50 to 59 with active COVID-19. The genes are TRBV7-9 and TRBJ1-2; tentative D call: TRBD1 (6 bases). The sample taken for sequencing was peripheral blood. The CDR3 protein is CASSPLWDDRSSGYTF. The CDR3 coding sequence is TGTGCCAGCAGTCCTCTCTGGGACGACAGGTCTTCAGGCTACACCTTC.